The source of this TCR beta chain is a study of T cells in localized non-small cell lung cancer. A word on this clone: Its antigen is unknown.

General study points: Among the tissues sampled, uninvolved adjacent lung had the highest T cell clonality, above tumor.

Germline values: CDR1 SGHNT, CDR2 YENEEA. V dropped 3 bases and J dropped 4 bases, with 14 bases sitting between them. CDR3 length: 15 residues. Sequencing was performed with immunoSEQ multiplex PCR; in TCRdb, only in-frame clones are kept and a portion is missing. The table records 15,000 to 20,000 clones, more than 70% of them present only once. The starting material was peripheral blood, obtained before any cancer treatment. The chain carries TRBV11-3 and TRBJ2-3; D possibly matches TRBD1 or TRBD2 (5 bases each). This TCR came from a male donor at least 60 years old with stage III lung adenocarcinoma. DNA of the CDR3: TGTGCCAGCAGCTTGGGGCAGGGAGAATCAGATACGCAGTATTTT. It translates to CASSLGQGESDTQYF. Looking up the rest from reference TRBV11-3 and TRBJ2-3 gives the full variable domain: EAGVVQSPRYKIIEKKQPVAFWCNPISGHNTLYWYLQNLGQGPELLIRYENEEAVDDSQLPKDRFSAERLKGVDSTLKIQPAELGDSAVYLCASSLGQGESDTQYFGPGTRLTVL.